This T cell receptor (beta chain) comes out of a study of CD8+CD57+ T cells in acquired aplastic anemia. Background on the study: Sorting CD4+ and CD8+ cells gave DNA averaging 3.2 ug.

An expansion of CD8+CD57+ cells by flow cytometry had been shown in patients chosen for sequencing. Blood sampling was performed on the patients, and none of them had received therapy by then. Genomic DNA acted as the template from which TCR beta VDJ combination and CDR3 sequence profiling were carried out. TCRdb fed the reads into MiXCR, producing one record per CDR3 protein. The table includes 150,000 to 200,000 distinct CDR3 sequences, less than 60% detected once. V dropped 1 base and J dropped 3 bases, with 3 bases sitting between them. CDR1 and CDR2 (germline): SGHTA, FQGNSA. This CDR3 is 13 amino acids long. This clonotype was picked up many times.

This chain joins TRBV7-2 and TRBJ1-4, with D uncertain. The clonotype comes from a human donor with aplastic anemia. The sequencing input was sorted CD4+, CD8+, or CD8+CD57+ T cells (not recorded which) from PBMCs. CDR3 DNA: TGTGCCAGCAGCTTAGAGGCTAATGAAAAACTGTTTTTT. Translating gives CASSLEANEKLFF.